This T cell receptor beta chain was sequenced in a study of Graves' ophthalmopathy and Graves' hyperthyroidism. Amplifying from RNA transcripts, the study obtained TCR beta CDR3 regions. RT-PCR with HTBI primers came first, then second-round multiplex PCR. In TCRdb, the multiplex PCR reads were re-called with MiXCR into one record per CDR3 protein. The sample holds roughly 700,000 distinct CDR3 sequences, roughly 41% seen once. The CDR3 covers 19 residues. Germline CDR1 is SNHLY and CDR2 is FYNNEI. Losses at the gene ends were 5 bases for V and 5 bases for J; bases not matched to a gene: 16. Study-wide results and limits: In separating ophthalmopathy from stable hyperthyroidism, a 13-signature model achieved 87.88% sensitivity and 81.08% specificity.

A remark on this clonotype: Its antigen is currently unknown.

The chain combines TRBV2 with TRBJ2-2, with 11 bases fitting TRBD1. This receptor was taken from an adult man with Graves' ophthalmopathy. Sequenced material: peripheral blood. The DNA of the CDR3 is TGTGCCAGCAGTTGGGGGACAGGGGGAGCTACTCCCCAAACCGGGGAGCTGTTTTTT. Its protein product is CASSWGTGGATPQTGELFF.